The sequence of this TCR beta chain was determined in a study of shared clonotypes between healthy human individuals. Whole-study context: The plates for each donor numbered three CD4 naive, three CD4 memory, two CD8 naive and one CD8 memory.

A word on this clone: Its specificity is unknown.

Germline assignment: CDR1 GTSNPN and CDR2 SVGIG (reference sequence). The germline V and J ends were trimmed by 1 base and 6 bases, with 6 bases remaining between them. The CDR3 covers 12 residues. TCRdb's copy holds only in-frame clones and misses some; the assay was immunoSEQ multiplex PCR. The table includes approximately 940,000 clones, approximately 76% detected once. Study-wide points: When compared with the clonotypes that were shared by all four sorted-subset donors, the non-shared clonotypes turned out to have lower generation probabilities.

This TCR was recovered from a man in his late teens or twenties in good health. The chain employs TRBV30 and TRBJ2-2; D not resolved. Sequencing used memory CD4+ T cells sorted from blood. Regarding subset: CD45RA-negative fraction. The CDR3 region has the DNA TGTGCCTGGAGTGGGGTAGCCGGGGAGCTGTTTTTT. It specifies CAWSGVAGELFF.